Below, one TCR beta chain is given with its context. Antigen unknown. The CDR3 has 12 residues. Germline-derived CDR1 and CDR2 are ENHRY and SYGVKD. Template switching added UMIs carrying a 6-nucleotide sample barcode. TCRdb re-called the 5' RACE reads; every CDR3 protein appears as one record, without DNA. In all, the sample yields fewer than 450,000 distinct CDR3 sequences. This record comes from a study of monozygotic twins with inflammatory bowel disease. Overall study findings and caveats: Fewer shared clonotypes with others were found in IBD patients than in healthy twins, especially with disease activity.

Sequencing was done on a sample of blood. The source is a human donor with ulcerative colitis or Crohn's disease, or a healthy co-twin of an affected twin (not recorded which). This chain uses TRBV10-3 with TRBJ2-1; no DNA is available, so the TRBD2 call from TCRdb remains unchecked. The CDR3: CAISQRFNEQFF.